A single sample gave rise to the 23 T cell receptor beta chains below, sequenced in a study of blood T cell repertoires in COVID-19. The repertoire was sequenced with immunoSEQ multiplex PCR; TCRdb's copy has only in-frame clones and lacks some. Of about 160,000 clones in the sample, over 70% are singletons; the top ten hold roughly 9.5%. Material for sequencing was peripheral blood. The receptors were sampled from an elderly woman with active or convalescent COVID-19.

The chain couples TRBV5-6 to TRBJ2-2; TRBD1 matches at 9 bases. This CDR3 contains 18 residues. Germline values: CDR1 SGHDT, CDR2 YYEEEE. Trimming took 3 bases from V and 7 from J; bases not matched to a gene: 16. This chain's CDR3 is CASSWVTGTGPHGGELFF. The CDR3 region has the DNA TGTGCCAGCAGCTGGGTGACCGGGACAGGGCCCCACGGCGGGGAGCTGTTTTTT.

The sample holds a few counts of this clone. The chain carries TRBV19 and TRBJ1-3; unclear D gene. Between the trimmed V and J ends, which lost 5 bases and 4 bases, there was a span of 12 bases. CDR1 and CDR2 (germline): LNHDA, SQIVND (reference sequence). The CDR3 loop spans 14 amino acids. The CDR3 sequence: CASSDQSAGNTIYF. The CDR3 DNA reads as TGTGCCAGTAGTGACCAGAGCGCGGGAAACACCATATATTTT. The complete variable domain, with remaining parts taken from reference TRBV19 and TRBJ1-3, reads DGGITQSPKYLFRKEGQNVTLSCEQNLNHDAMYWYRQDPGQGLRLIYYSQIVNDFQKGDIAEGYSVSREKKESFPLTVTSAQKNPTAFYLCASSDQSAGNTIYFGEGSWLTVV.

The rearrangement links TRBV19 to TRBJ1-1; D is possibly TRBD1 (6 bases). With 0 bases removed from V and 1 base from J, the gap between germline ends came to 15 bases. CDR3 length: 17 amino acids. Germline V gene sequence: CDR1 LNHDA, CDR2 SQIVND (reference sequence). The chain's CDR3 is CASSIDPRGAPNTEAFF. As DNA, the CDR3 is TGTGCCAGTAGTATAGACCCGCGGGGGGCCCCGAACACTGAAGCTTTCTTT.

This clone was counted only a few times. Other DNA sequences from this sample encode an identical CDR3 as well. The chain recombines TRBV4-3 with TRBJ1-2; D ambiguous. This CDR3 spans 13 amino acids. The germline V gene has CDR1 LGHNA and CDR2 YSLEER. The V end was cut by 0 bases, the J end by 4 bases, with 6 bases between. The CDR3 region is CASSQDVSYGYTF. The CDR3 DNA is TGCGCCAGCAGCCAAGACGTCAGCTATGGCTACACCTTC.

The chain employs TRBV5-5 and TRBJ1-5; 9 bases line up with TRBD1. The CDR3 contains 15 residues. The J segment lost 6 bases and the V segment lost 5 bases, leaving 9 bases of the junction unmatched. From germline, CDR1 is SGHKS and CDR2 YYEKEE (reference sequence). DNA of the CDR3: TGTGCCAGCAGTTTTGGACAGGGGATAACTCAGCCCCAGCATTTT. Amino acids: CASSFGQGITQPQHF.

The chain recombines TRBV14 with TRBJ2-7; D is undetermined. The CDR3 extends over 15 amino acids. V lost 1 base, J lost 3 bases, and 13 bases lay in between. From germline, CDR1 is SGHDN and CDR2 FVKESK. Here the CDR3 reads CASSQGSYSYYEQYF. The CDR3 bases are TGTGCCAGCAGCCAAGGTTCTTACAGCTACTACGAGCAGTACTTC.

This rearrangement joins TRBV24-1 to TRBJ2-5; TRBD2 aligns across 7 bases. V gave up 2 bases and J gave up 1 base; unmatched junction bases: 12. Per germline, CDR1 KGHDR and CDR2 SFDVKD. The CDR3 covers 18 residues. In DNA, the CDR3 is TGTGCCACCAGTGATTCCGCCCCGGGGGGAATGAGCCAAGAGACCCAGTACTTC. Amino acid sequence: CATSDSAPGGMSQETQYF.

The CDR3 reads CASSNEGGPGTDTQYF. The DNA of the CDR3 is TGTGCCAGCAGCAACGAGGGGGGGCCAGGCACAGATACGCAGTATTTT. The rearrangement links TRBV21-1 to TRBJ2-3; the D call of TRBD2 is as the table states it, not checked on the DNA. TRBV21-1 is designated a pseudogene. This CDR3 region has 16 residues.

The chain uses TRBV3-1 (or the pseudogene TRBV3-2) and TRBJ2-7, with D perhaps matching TRBD2 (6 bases). The CDR3 covers 15 residues. Germline-derived CDR1 and CDR2 are LGHDT and YNNKEL (reference sequence). V lost 0 bases to trimming and J lost 2 bases, with 11 bases between them. In nucleotides, the CDR3 is TGTGCCAGCAGCCAAGAAGAAGGACTAACCTACGAGCAGTACTTC. Its translation: CASSQEEGLTYEQYF.

This clone was found a few times. This chain uses TRBV6-2 or TRBV6-3 with TRBJ1-5; D may be TRBD1 (5 bases). V was trimmed by 0 bases and J by 7 bases, leaving 7 bases between them. Germline CDR1 and CDR2: MNHEY and SVGEGT. CDR3 length: 13 amino acids. The CDR3 coding sequence is TGTGCCAGCAGTTACTCAGGGGTGCAGCCCCAGCATTTT. Protein product: CASSYSGVQPQHF.

This clone was seen only a few times. The chain employs TRBV30 and TRBJ1-4; TRBD1 agrees at 7 bases. V dropped 8 bases and J dropped 8; count of bases not matched to a gene: 8. Germline-derived CDR1 and CDR2 are GTSNPN and SVGIG (reference sequence). The CDR3 sequence is 12 residues long. The CDR3 region has the DNA TGTGCCAGAACAGGGGCTCGGGAAAAACTGTTTTTT. It is translated as CARTGAREKLFF.

The chain couples TRBV3-1 (or the pseudogene TRBV3-2) to TRBJ2-1, with D unresolved. V was cut by 1 base and J by 4 bases, with 11 bases left in between. Germline V gene data show CDR1 as LGHDT and CDR2 as YNNKEL (reference sequence). The CDR3 runs 15 residues. In DNA, the CDR3 is TGTGCCAGCAGCCAAGGAGAACAGCTTTACAATGAGCAGTTCTTC. Residues: CASSQGEQLYNEQFF.

V gene TRBV9 combines with J gene TRBJ1-2; 10 nucleotides match TRBD1. Looked up from germline, CDR1 is SGDLS and CDR2 is YYNGEE. The CDR3 loop spans 15 amino acids. V shed 3 bases and J 7 bases; nucleotides not matched to a gene: 9. CDR3 sequence: CASSAGDRGNRGYTF. CDR3 DNA: TGTGCCAGCAGCGCGGGGGACAGGGGAAATCGTGGCTACACCTTC.

The chain carries TRBV18 and TRBJ2-1; 8 bases fit TRBD1. V trimming: 5 bases; J trimming: 12 bases; junction bases outside the gene matches: 15. The germline CDR1 and CDR2 sequences are KGHSH and LQKENI. The CDR3 runs 15 residues. The chain's CDR3 is CASSEDRGEWIGQFF. In DNA form, the CDR3 reads TGTGCCAGCTCAGAAGACAGGGGTGAGTGGATTGGGCAGTTCTTC.

In this sample, this clone turned up a few times. V usage is TRBV7-9 and J usage is TRBJ2-3; D might be TRBD1 (6 bases). Trimming cost V 4 bases and J 7 bases, with 12 bases left between them. Looked up from germline, CDR1 is SEHNR and CDR2 is FQNEAQ (reference sequence). The CDR3 has 13 amino acids. The CDR3 is CASSSLQGYTQYF. The CDR3 DNA reads TGTGCCAGCAGCTCGTTACAGGGCTATACGCAGTATTTT.

The chain has TRBV11-2 and TRBJ2-1; D is undetermined. The CDR3 consists of 12 residues. Germline V gene sequence: CDR1 SGHAT, CDR2 FQNNGV. V lost 4 bases to trimming and J lost 9 bases, with 10 bases between them. CDR3 DNA: TGTGCCAGCAGCTCCACCCCCGGTGAGCAGTTCTTC. Translating gives CASSSTPGEQFF.

The sample holds one count of this clone. The rearrangement uses TRBV20-1 and TRBJ1-2, with a weak D call TRBD1 (5 bases). The V gene's germline CDR1 is DFQATT and CDR2 SNEGSKA (reference sequence). Trimming shortened V by 3 bases and J by 2 bases, and 10 bases separated the two germline ends. The CDR3 totals 13 residues. This chain's CDR3 is CSASSGFNYGYTF. The CDR3 bases are TGCAGTGCTAGTTCAGGGTTCAACTATGGCTACACCTTC.

The rearrangement joins TRBV5-1 to TRBJ1-1; the D gene is possibly TRBD1 (6 bases). The ends were cut back, 1 base at V and 1 base at J, with 26 bases in the middle. The CDR3 spans 20 residues. Germline values: CDR1 SGHRS, CDR2 YFSETQ. Here the CDR3 reads CASSLWVGGRGFTGNTEAFF. DNA of the CDR3: TGCGCCAGCAGCTTGTGGGTCGGGGGGCGCGGGTTTACGGGGAACACTGAAGCTTTCTTT.

The V and J genes are TRBV7-9 and TRBJ2-7; the D gene is possibly TRBD2 (7 bases). Germline V gene lookup returns CDR1 SEHNR and CDR2 FQNEAQ (reference sequence). There are 15 residues in the CDR3. Trimming removed 5 bases from V and 5 bases from J, with 19 bases in between. The CDR3 protein is CASSPKRAGDNEQYF. The CDR3 bases are TGTGCCAGCAGCCCCAAGAGGGCGGGGGACAACGAGCAGTACTTC.

The chain is built from TRBV11-3 and TRBJ2-7; the match to TRBD2 covers 10 bases. The V gene's germline CDR1 is SGHNT and CDR2 YENEEA. The CDR3 totals 16 residues. J gave up 4 bases and V 5 bases, and 11 bases lay outside the gene matches. CDR3 bases: TGTGCCAGCAGCCCTTACAGAGCGGGGGGGTGGTACGAGCAGTACTTC. This translates into CASSPYRAGGWYEQYF.

V gene TRBV21-1 combines with J gene TRBJ1-4. TRBV21-1 is termed a pseudogene. This CDR3 is 17 amino acids long. This chain's CDR3 is CASSKPLCGAEGEKLFF. CDR3 DNA sequence: TGTGCCAGCAGCAAGCCCCTATGTGGGGCGGAGGGTGAAAAACTGTTTTTT.

The chain combines TRBV5-6 with TRBJ1-1, with D uncertain. The germline V gene has CDR1 SGHDT and CDR2 YYEEEE. Trimming left V 2 bases short and J 0 bases short, with 8 bases between. The CDR3 has 14 amino acids. CDR3: CASSLLSMNTEAFF. The DNA of the CDR3 is TGTGCCAGCAGCTTACTGTCCATGAACACTGAAGCTTTCTTT.

The CDR3 loop is CASSSWGLGAEAFF. CDR3 nucleotides: TGTGCCAGTAGTTCTTGGGGGCTAGGCGCTGAAGCTTTCTTT. This chain links TRBV19 with TRBJ1-1; tentatively, D is TRBD1 (6 bases). Germline V gives CDR1 LNHDA, CDR2 SQIVND (reference sequence). Trimming took off 5 bases at V and 6 bases at J, with 16 bases between the two ends. The CDR3 totals 14 residues.